One and the same sample provided the 25 T cell receptor delta chains below, sequenced in a study of Vδ1+ human thymocytes. General study findings and limits: Thymic TRG and TRD repertoires appeared highly polyclonal, with Gaussian CDR3 length distributions.

The template was reverse-transcribed extracted RNA. Pooled V-gene forward primers with one constant-region reverse primer generated the CDR3 amplicons by multiplex PCR. TCRdb re-processed the multiplex PCR reads using CATT. The table has about 54,000 delta-chain clones, about a sixth seen once; the top ten hold roughly 0.5%. The antigens of these receptors remain unknown. The sample consisted of Vdelta1+ gamma-delta thymocytes from the thymus. Described subset: FACS-sorted CD3+ TCRalphabeta- TCRVdelta1+ TCRVdelta2- thymocytes. The source of these receptors is a boy in the first two years of life who had congenital heart surgery.

This clone was seen only a few times. This chain connects TRDV1 to TRDJ1; TRDD2 is a possible D gene (5 bases). Trimming left V 0 bases short and J 0 bases short, with 8 bases between. CDR1 is TSWWSYY, CDR2 QGS, per germline. The CDR3 length is 15 residues. The CDR3 loop is CALGELLPNTDKLIF. The CDR3 coding sequence is TGTGCTCTTGGGGAACTCCTACCAAACACCGATAAACTCATCTTT.

A note on this clone: A much more abundant neighbour one base away suggests this may be a read error. The chain couples TRDV2 to TRDJ1, with D unclear. CDR3 length: 15 residues. Germline loops: CDR1 GEAIGNYY, CDR2 EKD. This chain's CDR3 is CACDTVPPYTDKLTF. CDR3 DNA sequence: TGTGCCTGTGACACCGTTCCACCTTACACCGATAAACTCACCTTT.

The chain carries TRDV1 and TRDJ1, with 9 nucleotides matching TRDD3. The CDR3 length is 24 residues. Germline V lookup: CDR1 TSWWSYY, CDR2 QGS. With V trimmed by 5 bases and J by 0 bases, 31 bases remained unmatched. CDR3 loop: CALGKRLTPSGPWAGGSYTDKLIF. The CDR3 bases are TGTGCTCTTGGGAAGCGCCTGACCCCTTCCGGGCCTTGGGCTGGGGGATCGTACACCGATAAACTCATCTTT.

This clone showed up just a few times. The genes are TRDV1 and TRDJ1; TRDD3 matches at 7 bases. J gave up 0 bases and V 7 bases, and 20 bases lay outside the gene matches. The CDR3 runs 19 residues. Germline CDR1 TSWWSYY, CDR2 QGS. The CDR3 region has the DNA TGTGCTCTTGATCTACGCTCCACAACCGGGGGATGGTACACCGATAAACTCATCTTT. It translates to CALDLRSTTGGWYTDKLIF.

V and J are TRDV1 and TRDJ2; 7 positions agree with TRDD3. The ends lost 3 bases at V and 9 bases at J; junction bases unmatched: 16. The CDR3 runs 17 residues. Germline assignment: CDR1 TSWWSYY and CDR2 QGS. The CDR3 spells CALGDYTPTKGDTQLFF. The DNA of the CDR3 is TGTGCTCTTGGGGATTATACTCCCACTAAAGGGGATACACAACTCTTCTTT.

This clone was counted a few times. The chain is built from TRDV1 and TRDJ1, with 13 bases identical to TRDD3. Trimming took 1 base from V and 0 from J; bases not matched to a gene: 11. CDR3 length: 20 amino acids. Germline values: CDR1 TSWWSYY, CDR2 QGS. The CDR3 sequence is CALGEHYSTGGYAYTDKLIF. The CDR3, as DNA: TGTGCTCTTGGGGAACACTACTCTACTGGGGGATACGCGTACACCGATAAACTCATCTTT.

This sequence joins TRDV1 and TRDJ1, with D perhaps being TRDD2 or TRDD3 (5 bases each). Germline V gene data show CDR1 as TSWWSYY and CDR2 as QGS. This CDR3 is built from 18 residues. The V gene lost 2 bases and the J gene lost 0 bases, with 19 bases spanning the gap. In DNA form, the CDR3 reads TGTGCTCTTGGGGAATTTGCCTACCTGGGCGCGTACACCGATAAACTCATCTTT. Translation: CALGEFAYLGAYTDKLIF.

The chain uses TRDV1 and TRDJ1; 7 nucleotides line up with TRDD3. The germline CDR1 and CDR2 sequences are TSWWSYY and QGS. The CDR3 extends over 19 amino acids. V gave up 0 bases and J gave up 0 bases; unmatched junction bases: 13. The CDR3 region is CALGELASMGDPYTDKLIF. DNA of the CDR3: TGTGCTCTTGGGGAACTAGCATCGATGGGGGACCCATACACCGATAAACTCATCTTT.

This chain links TRDV1 with TRDJ1; 13 bases align to TRDD3. The CDR3 has 26 amino acids. V was pared by 5 bases and J by 2 bases, with 35 bases of the junction left unmatched. CDR1 is TSWWSYY, CDR2 QGS, per germline. CDR3 bases: TGTGCTCTTGGGTCCCCCCGTTTCCTACACACCGTACTGGGGGATACGTACCCTTATCGGACCGATAAACTCATCTTT. Amino acids: CALGSPRFLHTVLGDTYPYRTDKLIF.

This clone was seen a handful of times. The chain recombines TRDV1 with TRDJ1; D possibly corresponds to TRDD3 (5 bases). The CDR3 is 18 amino acids. Trimming removed 8 bases from V and 0 bases from J, with 25 bases in between. Germline-derived CDR1 and CDR2 are TSWWSYY and QGS. The CDR3 region is CALRSFCVLGGDTDKLIF. The DNA for the CDR3 is TGTGCTCTTCGGTCGTTCTGCGTCTTAGGGGGGGACACCGATAAACTCATCTTT.

On this clone itself: A much larger clone lies one base from this, so it may be a read error. The rearrangement uses TRDV2 and TRDJ1; 9 positions match TRDD3. This CDR3 has 14 amino acids. V shed 6 bases, J shed 3 bases, and the junction held 7 bases outside the gene matches. From germline, CDR1 is GEAIGNYY and CDR2 EKD. CDR3 loop: CACRGWGIPDKLIF. The CDR3 bases are TGTGCCTGTCGAGGCTGGGGGATCCCCGATAAACTCATCTTT.

The genes are TRDV1 and TRDJ2, with 11 bases fitting TRDD3. Germline loops: CDR1 TSWWSYY, CDR2 QGS. CDR3 length: 20 residues. J gave up 4 bases and V 0 bases, and 13 bases lay outside the gene matches. CDR3 residues: CALGELPSGGYSCATAQLFF. The CDR3 nucleotides read TGTGCTCTTGGGGAACTTCCTTCTGGGGGATACTCTTGTGCGACAGCACAACTCTTCTTT.

This chain connects TRDV1 to TRDJ1; D is uncertain. V shed 4 bases and J shed 4 bases, with 19 bases lying between them. This CDR3 is built from 16 residues. Germline V gene lookup returns CDR1 TSWWSYY and CDR2 QGS. For the CDR3, the DNA is TGTGCTCTTGGGGCGGAGAACAGCCTGTTTGGCGATAAACTCATCTTT. Protein sequence: CALGAENSLFGDKLIF.

This clone is labeled medium-sized (0.01 to 0.1%). The chain is built from TRAV29/DV5 and TRDJ1; TRDD3 matches at 7 bases. With V trimmed by 2 bases and J by 0 bases, 19 bases remained unmatched. In germline, CDR1 is NSMFDY, CDR2 ISSIKDK. The CDR3 length is 19 residues. Here the CDR3 reads CAAREMSAGGSWYTDKLIF. The CDR3 DNA reads TGTGCAGCAAGAGAAATGTCTGCCGGGGGATCCTGGTACACCGATAAACTCATCTTT.

This rearrangement joins TRDV1 to TRDJ1; 13 positions agree with TRDD3. The CDR3 is 23 residues long. Trimming cost V 0 bases and J 3 bases; bases outside gene matches: 22. Germline V CDR1 and CDR2: TSWWSYY, QGS. CDR3 nucleotides: TGTGCTCTTGGGGAACTCGGCGCCCTTCCTCCCGTACTGGGGGATACGCTTGCCGATAAACTCATCTTT. Protein: CALGELGALPPVLGDTLADKLIF.

The rearrangement joins TRDV1 to TRDJ1; D is unclear. The V and J ends lost 1 base and 10 bases respectively, with 4 bases between them. The germline gives CDR1 TSWWSYY, CDR2 QGS. The CDR3 loop spans 10 amino acids. CDR3 region: CALGEQGLIF. The CDR3 DNA sequence: TGTGCTCTTGGGGAACAAGGACTCATCTTT.

The gene calls are TRDV1 and TRDJ1, with 10 bases lining up with TRDD3. The CDR3 is made up of 19 amino acids. CDR1 TSWWSYY and CDR2 QGS come from the germline V gene. J was trimmed by 0 bases and V by 0 bases; bases with no gene match: 10. DNA of the CDR3: TGTGCTCTTGGGGAACTAGGGCCTCGGGGGATACGGTACACCGATAAACTCATCTTT. It specifies CALGELGPRGIRYTDKLIF.

The chain carries TRDV1 and TRDJ1; 7 nucleotides align to TRDD3. With V trimmed by 4 bases and J by 0 bases, 17 bases remained unmatched. Germline V lookup: CDR1 TSWWSYY, CDR2 QGS. This CDR3 is built from 19 residues. The CDR3 region has the DNA TGTGCTCTTGGGGTCCCGCGGGGACTACGGCTGGGGGACACCGATAAACTCATCTTT. Residues: CALGVPRGLRLGDTDKLIF.

The chain uses TRDV1 and TRDJ1; D might be TRDD3 (7 bases). This CDR3 has 18 amino acids. Trimming took 0 bases from V and 2 from J, leaving 19 bases between them. Germline V CDR1 and CDR2: TSWWSYY, QGS. DNA of the CDR3: TGTGCTCTTGGGGAACTGTTCCTATTCAACTGGGGAACCGATAAACTCATCTTT. Translation gives CALGELFLFNWGTDKLIF.

This clone was counted between two and nine times. The V call is TRDV1, the J call TRDJ1, with 8 bases fitting TRDD3. J gave up 3 bases and V 1 base, and 7 bases lay outside the gene matches. Germline V CDR1 and CDR2: TSWWSYY, QGS. The CDR3 length is 16 residues. The CDR3 here is CALGEPYEGYADKLIF. In DNA form, the CDR3 reads TGTGCTCTTGGGGAACCCTACGAGGGATACGCCGATAAACTCATCTTT.

This clone is classed as medium-sized (0.01 to 0.1%). This chain connects TRAV29/DV5 to TRDJ1; D is perhaps TRDD2 (8 bases). CDR1 is NSMFDY and CDR2 is ISSIKDK in the germline V gene. The V gene lost 4 bases and the J gene lost 0 bases, with 34 bases spanning the gap. The CDR3 has 21 residues. CDR3 in amino acids: CAAARNFLPVLGPYYTDKLIF. Here the CDR3 DNA reads TGTGCAGCAGCTAGAAACTTCCTACCGGTACTGGGGCCCTATTACACCGATAAACTCATCTTT.

This clone has only a few counts. Other DNA variants within this sample encode the same CDR3. The chain uses TRDV3 and TRDJ1; 9 bases fit TRDD3. The CDR3 spans 19 residues. In germline, CDR1 is TVYSNPD, CDR2 GDNSRS (reference sequence). Losses at the gene ends were 5 bases for V and 1 base for J; bases not matched to a gene: 23. The CDR3 is CAPPRGSAGGLGSTDKLIF. CDR3 nucleotides: TGTGCCCCCCCTCGTGGATCCGCTGGGGGATTGGGGTCCACCGATAAACTCATCTTT.

The V and J genes are TRDV1 and TRDJ1; 7 bases line up with TRDD3. The CDR3 has 17 amino acids. V gave up 1 base and J gave up 0 bases; unmatched junction bases: 8. CDR1 is TSWWSYY, CDR2 QGS, per germline. The CDR3 region has the DNA TGTGCTCTTGGGGAACGGCTGGGGGTCATGTACACCGATAAACTCATCTTT. Protein sequence: CALGERLGVMYTDKLIF.

The chain links TRDV1 to TRDJ1; 9 bases map to TRDD3. Germline V gene data show CDR1 as TSWWSYY and CDR2 as QGS. The CDR3 totals 23 residues. J gave up 0 bases and V 6 bases, and 29 bases lay outside the gene matches. CDR3 in amino acids: CALGEFYRPFTSGGSGYTDKLIF. The DNA of the CDR3 is TGTGCTCTTGGAGAGTTCTACCGGCCCTTCACTTCTGGGGGATCGGGGTACACCGATAAACTCATCTTT.

This clone was seen only a few times. J is TRDJ1 and V is TRDV1; 10 positions match TRDD3. Germline V CDR1 and CDR2: TSWWSYY, QGS. The CDR3 is 21 residues long. The junction had 20 bases not matched to a gene; V was cut back by 0 bases and J by 4 bases. CDR3 nucleotide sequence: TGTGCTCTTGGGGAACTATGTTCCTACGAGGGGCTGGGGGATAGTGGCGATAAACTCATCTTT. This gives the protein CALGELCSYEGLGDSGDKLIF.